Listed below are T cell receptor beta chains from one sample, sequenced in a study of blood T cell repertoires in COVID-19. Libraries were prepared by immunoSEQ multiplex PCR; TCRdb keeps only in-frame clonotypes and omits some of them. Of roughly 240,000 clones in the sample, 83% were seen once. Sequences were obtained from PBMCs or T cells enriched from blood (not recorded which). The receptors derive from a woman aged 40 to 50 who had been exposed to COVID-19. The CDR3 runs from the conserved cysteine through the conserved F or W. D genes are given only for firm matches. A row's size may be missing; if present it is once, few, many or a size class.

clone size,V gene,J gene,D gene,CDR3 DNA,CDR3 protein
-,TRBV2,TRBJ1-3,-,TGTGCCAGCGGGGCGGAAAGCTCTGGAAACACCATATATTTT,CASGAESSGNTIYF
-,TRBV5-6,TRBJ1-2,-,TGTGCCAGCAGCCATCAACAGGTCGATGGCTACACCTTC,CASSHQQVDGYTF
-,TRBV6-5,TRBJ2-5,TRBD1,TGTGCCAGCAGCCGGGACAGGGAAGAGACCCAGTACTTC,CASSRDREETQYF
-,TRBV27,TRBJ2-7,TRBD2,TGTGCCAGCAGTTTTTCGGGGGGGGCTGTTAGCGAGCAGTACTTC,CASSFSGGAVSEQYF
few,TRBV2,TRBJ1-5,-,TGTGCCAGCCGCGGGTTTAGGGCTAGCAATCAGCCCCAGCATTTT,CASRGFRASNQPQHF
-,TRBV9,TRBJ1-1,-,TGTGCCAGCAGCTCTGAGGTGCTCATGAACACTGAAGCTTTCTTT,CASSSEVLMNTEAFF
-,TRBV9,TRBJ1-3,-,TGTGCCAGCAGCGCCCGGGGAAGCTCTGGAAACACCATATATTTT,CASSARGSSGNTIYF
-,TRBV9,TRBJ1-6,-,TGTGCCAGCAGTACGACCCCCTCGGGAAATTCACCCCTCCACTTT,CASSTTPSGNSPLHF
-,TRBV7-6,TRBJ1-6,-,TGTGCCAGCAGCTCAACAGGGCAACCCGGGACCTATAATTCACCCCTCCACTTT,CASSSTGQPGTYNSPLHF
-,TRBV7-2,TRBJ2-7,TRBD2,TGTGCCAGCAGCCCCGGGCCCGGACTAGCCTTATTTTACGAGCAGTACTTC,CASSPGPGLALFYEQYF
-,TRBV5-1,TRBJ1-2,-,TGCGCCAGCAGCTTGGAAGGCAGGGGAGCCTCTAACTATGGCTACACCTTC,CASSLEGRGASNYGYTF
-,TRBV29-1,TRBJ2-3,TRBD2,TGCAGCGTTGAATTAAGCGGGGGGGCCCGTACGCAGTATTTT,CSVELSGGARTQYF
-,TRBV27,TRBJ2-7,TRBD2,TGTGCCAGCAGCCAGGGCGTTAGCGGGTATGCCAGGGAGCAGTACTTC,CASSQGVSGYAREQYF
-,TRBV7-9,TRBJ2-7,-,TGTGCCAGCAGCTTATTTACAGCTTACGAGCAGTACTTC,CASSLFTAYEQYF
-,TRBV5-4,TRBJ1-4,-,TGTGCCAGCAGCTTGGAATACGGGGATGAAAAACTGTTTTTT,CASSLEYGDEKLFF
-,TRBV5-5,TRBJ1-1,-,TGTGCCAGCATCTTTATGGGGGGTGGCACTGAAGCTTTCTTT,CASIFMGGGTEAFF
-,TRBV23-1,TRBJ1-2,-,TGCGCCAGCAGTCAACAACAGAACTATGGCTACACCTTC,CASSQQQNYGYTF
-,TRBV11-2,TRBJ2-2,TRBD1,TGTGCCAGCAGCTTATTTGTGGGACAGGTTTCCGGGGAGCTGTTTTTT,CASSLFVGQVSGELFF
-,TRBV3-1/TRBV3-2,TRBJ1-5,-,TGTGCCAGCAGCCAAGGGCAGTTTAATCAGCCCCAGCATTTT,CASSQGQFNQPQHF
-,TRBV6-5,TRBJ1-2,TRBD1,TGTGCCAGCAGTTTTCCTCCGGGACAGGGGGTCTATGGCTACACCTTC,CASSFPPGQGVYGYTF
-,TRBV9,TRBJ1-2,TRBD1,TGTGCCAGCAGCGGACGGACAGGAGACTACTATGGCTACACCTTC,CASSGRTGDYYGYTF
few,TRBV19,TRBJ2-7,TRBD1,TGTGCCAGTAGCGCGGGACAGGGGGACTCCTACGAGCAGTACTTC,CASSAGQGDSYEQYF
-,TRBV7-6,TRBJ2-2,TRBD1,TGTGCCAGCAGCTTGGGACAGGGCGGGAACACCGGGGAGCTGTTTTTT,CASSLGQGGNTGELFF
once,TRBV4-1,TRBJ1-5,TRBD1,TGCGCCAGCAGTGCCGGACAGGGTAAAACTCAGCCCCAGCATTTT,CASSAGQGKTQPQHF
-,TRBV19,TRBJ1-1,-,TGTGCCAGTAAAATGGGGCCCACTGAAGCTTTCTTT,CASKMGPTEAFF
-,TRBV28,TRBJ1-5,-,TGTGCCAGCAGTTCCTTCAGGGGCCAGCCCCAGCATTTT,CASSSFRGQPQHF
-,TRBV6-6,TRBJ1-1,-,TGTGCCAGCAGCCCGGGTACGGCCACTGAAGCTTTCTTT,CASSPGTATEAFF
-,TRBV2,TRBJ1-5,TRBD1,TGTGCCAGCAGTGAAGTAGACAGGGGCAATCAGCCCCAGCATTTT,CASSEVDRGNQPQHF
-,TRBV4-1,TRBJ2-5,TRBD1,TGCGCCAGCAGCCAAGCCACAGGGGGCATGAAGACCCAGTACTTC,CASSQATGGMKTQYF
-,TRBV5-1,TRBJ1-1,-,TGCGCCAGCAGCTACTCCCCAGGGGCAAACACTGAAGCTTTCTTT,CASSYSPGANTEAFF
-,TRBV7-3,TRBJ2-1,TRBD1,TGTGCCAGCAGCCCCGGGACAGGGGGATGGGGTGAGCAGTTCTTC,CASSPGTGGWGEQFF
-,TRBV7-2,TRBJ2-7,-,TGTGCCAGCAGCGGCCCGAGGGGGGGCGAGGCCTACGAGCAGTACTTC,CASSGPRGGEAYEQYF
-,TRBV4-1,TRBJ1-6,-,TGCGCCAGCAGCCTACAAACAGGAAGATATAATTCACCCCTCCACTTT,CASSLQTGRYNSPLHF
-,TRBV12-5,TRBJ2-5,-,TGTGCTAGTGGTTCCCAAGTCGGGGGGACCCAGTACTTC,CASGSQVGGTQYF
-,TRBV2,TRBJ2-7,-,TGTGCCAGCATACAGTCCTACGAGCAGTACTTC,CASIQSYEQYF
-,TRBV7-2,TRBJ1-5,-,TGTGCCAGCAGAGTCACAGGGAACAGCAATCAGCCCCAGCATTTT,CASRVTGNSNQPQHF
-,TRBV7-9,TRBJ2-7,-,TGTGCCAGCAGCTGGGGAGGCGAGCAGTACTTC,CASSWGGEQYF
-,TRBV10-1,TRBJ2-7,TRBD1,TGCGCCATACGCGGGACAGGTGTTCCCTACGAGCAGTACTTC,CAIRGTGVPYEQYF
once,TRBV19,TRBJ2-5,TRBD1,TGTGCCAGTAGTACCGGACAGGGGCTACAAGAGACCCAGTACTTC,CASSTGQGLQETQYF
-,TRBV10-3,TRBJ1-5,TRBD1,TGTGCCATCAGGCGGGACAGGGAGGTAAATCAGCCCCAGCATTTT,CAIRRDREVNQPQHF
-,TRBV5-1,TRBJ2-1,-,TGCGCCAGCAGCCTTACTAGTTCCTCCTACAATGAGCAGTTCTTC,CASSLTSSSYNEQFF
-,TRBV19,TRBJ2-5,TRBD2,TGTGCCAGTACCCGGGGGGGTCGAGAGACCCAGTACTTC,CASTRGGRETQYF
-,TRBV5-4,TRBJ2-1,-,TGTGCCAGCAGCTTGTGGGGGGTGTTAAATGAGCAGTTCTTC,CASSLWGVLNEQFF
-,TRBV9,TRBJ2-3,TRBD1,TGTGCCAGCAGCGAAAGATCCTACAGGGGCGATACGCAGTATTTT,CASSERSYRGDTQYF
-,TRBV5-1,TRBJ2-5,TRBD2,TGCGCCAGCAGCTTTTCACTAGCGGTGGAAGGGGCCCAGTACTTC,CASSFSLAVEGAQYF
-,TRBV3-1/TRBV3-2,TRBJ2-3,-,TGTGCCAGCAGCCAAGCGAGCACAGATACGCAGTATTTT,CASSQASTDTQYF
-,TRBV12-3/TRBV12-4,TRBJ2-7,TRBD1,TGTGCCAGCAGTTTGACAGGGGTCGACGAGCAGTACTTC,CASSLTGVDEQYF
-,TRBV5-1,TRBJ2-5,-,TGCGCCAGCAGCTTGGGGGAGTGGGGGGAGCAAGAGACCCAGTACTTC,CASSLGEWGEQETQYF
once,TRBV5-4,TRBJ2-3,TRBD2,TGTGCCAGCAGCTTGGACGGGGGGGCTAGCACAGATACGCAGTATTTT,CASSLDGGASTDTQYF
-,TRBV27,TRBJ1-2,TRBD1,TGTGCCAGCAGTTTTGGGACAGCCCAGGACTATGGCTACACCTTC,CASSFGTAQDYGYTF
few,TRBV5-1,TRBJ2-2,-,TGCGCCAGCAGTCAGCCAGCCGGAGGGTCCACCGGGGAGCTGTTTTTT,CASSQPAGGSTGELFF
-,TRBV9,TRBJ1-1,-,TGTGCCAGCAGCATACAGGGCAACACTGAAGCTTTCTTT,CASSIQGNTEAFF
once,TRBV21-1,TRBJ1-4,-,TGTGCCAGCAGGAACAGGGGCCCTCAGGAAAAACTGTTTTTT,CASRNRGPQEKLFF